Presented here are 8 T cell receptor beta chains from one specimen sequenced in a study of lymphopenia after photon versus proton radiotherapy. TCRdb's table, derived via immunoSEQ multiplex PCR, lists solely in-frame clones and lacks some. The sample has approximately 45,000 clones, over 75% seen once. The sequencing used peripheral blood, collected from a patient treated with photon-based radiotherapy. The source is a man in his forties or fifties with gastric cancer.

This chain uses TRBV19 with TRBJ1-1; 7 bases match TRBD1. Germline loops: CDR1 LNHDA, CDR2 SQIVND (reference sequence). The CDR3 is 13 residues long. The V and J ends lost 9 bases and 4 bases, in that order; junction bases with no gene match: 8. CDR3 residues: CASRQGRGTEAFF. The CDR3 DNA reads TGTGCCAGCAGACAGGGACGGGGCACTGAAGCTTTCTTT. The full variable domain, rest sourced from reference TRBV19 and TRBJ1-1, is DGGITQSPKYLFRKEGQNVTLSCEQNLNHDAMYWYRQDPGQGLRLIYYSQIVNDFQKGDIAEGYSVSREKKESFPLTVTSAQKNPTAFYLCASRQGRGTEAFFGQGTRLTVV.

The gene calls are TRBV19 and TRBJ2-3; 15 bases fit TRBD2. Germline V lookup: CDR1 LNHDA, CDR2 SQIVND (reference sequence). J gave up 1 base and V 3 bases, and 2 bases lay outside the gene matches. This CDR3 is built from 17 residues. CDR3 in amino acids: CASSMGLAGGRTDTQYF. In nucleotides, the CDR3 is TGTGCCAGTAGTATGGGACTAGCGGGGGGCCGCACAGATACGCAGTATTTT.

This chain links TRBV10-3 with TRBJ2-7; TRBD1 agrees at 8 bases. The CDR3 consists of 16 residues. The germline V gene encodes CDR1 ENHRY and CDR2 SYGVKD. J was trimmed by 2 bases and V by 6 bases; bases with no gene match: 12. CDR3 protein: CAISAATGAFTYEQYF. In DNA form, the CDR3 reads TGTGCCATCAGCGCTGCGACAGGGGCGTTTACCTACGAGCAGTACTTC.

This chain links TRBV5-5 with TRBJ1-2, with D possibly matching TRBD1 (5 bases). The germline gives CDR1 SGHKS, CDR2 YYEKEE (reference sequence). Trimming pared 4 bases from V and 8 bases from J, leaving 12 bases between. The CDR3 consists of 12 residues. The CDR3 DNA follows: TGTGCCAGCAGCGAAGGGGTGTGGGGCTACACCTTC. Translated: CASSEGVWGYTF.

The chain has TRBV6-1 and TRBJ2-3; D tentatively reads TRBD1 or TRBD2 (5 bases each). Trimming took 6 bases from V and 1 from J, leaving 14 bases between them. Per germline, CDR1 MNHNS and CDR2 SASEGT. The CDR3 is made up of 15 amino acids. CDR3: CASRNGLGGTDTQYF. CDR3 DNA sequence: TGTGCCAGCAGAAACGGGCTGGGGGGCACAGATACGCAGTATTTT.

The chain carries TRBV4-1 and TRBJ1-1; no reliable D call. CDR3 length: 17 residues. V was clipped by 1 base and J by 3 bases, with 18 bases between them. Germline lookup yields CDR1 MGHRA and CDR2 YSYEKL. The DNA for the CDR3 is TGCGCCAGCAGCCAAGCGGACTTTAAAATTGGGTACACTGAAGCTTTCTTT. As protein: CASSQADFKIGYTEAFF.

The CDR3 DNA follows: TGTGCCAGCAGCATCCGACAGGACCCCGGGGAGCTGTTTTTT. It encodes CASSIRQDPGELFF. V usage is TRBV7-3 and J usage is TRBJ2-2; tentatively, D is TRBD1 (6 bases). Trimming pared 5 bases from V and 6 bases from J, leaving 13 bases between. Germline CDR1 SGHTA, CDR2 FQGTGA. The CDR3 has 14 residues.

The V and J genes are TRBV11-3 and TRBJ2-1; the D is unclear. Germline loops: CDR1 SGHNT, CDR2 YENEEA. The CDR3 has 12 amino acids. V dropped 5 bases and J dropped 10 bases, with 12 bases sitting between them. CDR3 sequence (DNA): TGTGCCAGCAGCGGCCCGGCCGGGGAGCAGTTCTTC. Encoded protein: CASSGPAGEQFF.